A single sample gave rise to the 8 T cell receptor beta chains below, sequenced in a study of blood T cell repertoires in COVID-19. Clones were read by immunoSEQ multiplex PCR, and TCRdb kept only the in-frame ones, dropping some. The data show under 140,000 clones, around 79% seen once. The specimen was peripheral blood. The receptor set was obtained from a woman aged 80 or older with active or convalescent COVID-19.

In its sample, this clone was seen a few times. The chain is built from TRBV2 and TRBJ1-6, with D possibly matching TRBD1 (5 bases). Trimming left V 6 bases short and J 3 bases short, with 9 bases between. This CDR3 region has 14 residues. Germline V gene sequence: CDR1 SNHLY, CDR2 FYNNEI. The CDR3 region is CASRGRSYNSPLHF. The CDR3 nucleotides are TGTGCCAGCAGGGGGCGGAGCTATAATTCACCCCTCCACTTT.

The J gene is TRBJ2-1, the V gene TRBV5-1; 13 bases are a match to TRBD2. Germline V gene lookup returns CDR1 SGHRS and CDR2 YFSETQ. The CDR3 loop spans 16 amino acids. Trimming cost V 3 bases and J 3 bases; bases outside gene matches: 3. CDR3 in DNA: TGCGCCAGCAGCTCGGGGACTAGCGGGAACTACAATGAGCAGTTCTTC. This codes for CASSSGTSGNYNEQFF.

This clone was counted a few times. V gene TRBV7-2 combines with J gene TRBJ2-7; TRBD1 matches at 9 bases. This CDR3 contains 15 residues. CDR1 is SGHTA, CDR2 FQGNSA, per germline. The ends lost 4 bases at V and 0 bases at J; junction bases unmatched: 4. CDR3 sequence reads: CASSWGQGASYEQYF. The CDR3 coding sequence is TGTGCCAGCAGCTGGGGACAGGGAGCCTCCTACGAGCAGTACTTC.

V and J are TRBV6-6 and TRBJ1-1; possible D gene TRBD1, 5 bases. Germline CDR1 MNHNY, CDR2 SVGAGI (reference sequence). V lost 6 bases to trimming and J lost 2 bases, with 13 bases between them. This CDR3 region has 14 residues. For the CDR3, the DNA is TGTGCCAGCAGGGGGCAGGTCACCAACACTGAAGCTTTCTTT. This translates into CASRGQVTNTEAFF.

The chain uses TRBV2 and TRBJ2-5, with D maybe TRBD1 (6 bases). Looked up from germline, CDR1 is SNHLY and CDR2 is FYNNEI. The CDR3 consists of 15 residues. V lost 4 bases and J 0 bases, leaving 12 bases between the germline ends. The CDR3 sequence is CASSGRPGDQETQYF. CDR3 sequence (DNA): TGTGCCAGCAGTGGCCGGCCAGGGGACCAAGAGACCCAGTACTTC.

The rearrangement uses TRBV6-2 or TRBV6-3 and TRBJ2-7, with D possibly matching TRBD1 (5 bases). V was pared by 7 bases and J by 1 base, with 23 bases between. Germline CDR1 reads MNHEY; CDR2 reads SVGEGT. This CDR3 has 17 residues. The DNA of the CDR3 is TGTGCCAGCACCCCCGCCCATCAGGGTTCGAGGTCCTACGAGCAGTACTTC. It specifies CASTPAHQGSRSYEQYF.

The V gene is TRBV6-6, the J gene TRBJ2-1; D is unclear. CDR3 length: 14 amino acids. CDR1 and CDR2 (germline): MNHNY, SVGAGI (reference sequence). The V end lost 0 bases, the J end lost 7 bases, and 10 bases lay between the germline ends. The CDR3 nucleotides read TGTGCCAGCAGTTACTCCGAGTACGGTAATGAGCAGTTCTTC. Translating it yields CASSYSEYGNEQFF.

This chain links TRBV5-4 with TRBJ2-3; perhaps TRBD1 as D (6 bases). The germline CDR1 and CDR2 sequences are SGHNT and YYREEE (reference sequence). V was clipped by 3 bases and J by 5 bases, with 22 bases between them. The CDR3 runs 17 residues. The CDR3 bases are TGTGCCAGCAGCTCCCCCTGGGGCAGGGGTAACGAAGATACGCAGTATTTT. Translating gives CASSSPWGRGNEDTQYF.